This T cell receptor (beta chain) came from a study of post-analysis software for immune sequencing data. Comments on this clonotype: Its specificity is unknown.

There are 13 residues in the CDR3. The V gene end was trimmed by 5 bases and the J gene end by 8 bases; junction bases not matched to a gene: 8. Germline CDR1 is SGHTA and CDR2 is FQGNSA. Study-level findings and limits: Samples made in the same batch grouped tightly together by F measure. Roughly 5 TRBV segments, TRBV5-6, TRBV5-1 and TRBV20-1 among them, were found more frequent in patients than controls.

Unique-molecular-identifier-tagged TCR beta cDNA libraries were used. TCRdb independently ran MiXCR on the PCR reads; one entry per CDR3 protein. The profile shows about 460,000 distinct CDR3 sequences, 45% of them singletons. The chain combines TRBV7-2 with TRBJ1-2; 7 bases align to TRBD1. The receptor was isolated from a girl between 5 and 17 years old with multiple sclerosis. The specimen sequenced was blood. The DNA of the CDR3 is TGTGCCAGCAGCACAACAGGGGCCTACGGCTACACCTTC. As protein: CASSTTGAYGYTF.